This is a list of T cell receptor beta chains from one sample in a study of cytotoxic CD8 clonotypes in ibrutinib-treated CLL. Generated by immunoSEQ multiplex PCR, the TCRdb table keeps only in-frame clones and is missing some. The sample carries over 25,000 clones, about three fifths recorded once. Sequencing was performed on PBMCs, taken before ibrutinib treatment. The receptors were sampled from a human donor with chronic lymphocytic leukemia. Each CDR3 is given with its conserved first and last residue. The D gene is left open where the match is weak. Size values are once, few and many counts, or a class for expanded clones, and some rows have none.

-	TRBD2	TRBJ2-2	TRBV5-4	TGTGCCAGCAGCTCGATGACTAGCGGGGTCACCGGGGAGCTGTTTTTT	CASSSMTSGVTGELFF
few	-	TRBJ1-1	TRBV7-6	TGTGCCAGCAGCCCGATCCTCCAGGGGAACACTGAAGCTTTCTTT	CASSPILQGNTEAFF
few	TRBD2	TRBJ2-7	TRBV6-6	TGTGCCAGCAGCACACACACTAGCGGGGGTGATGAGCAGTACTTC	CASSTHTSGGDEQYF
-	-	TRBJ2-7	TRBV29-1	TGCAGCGTTGAAATAGGTTGGGAGCAGTACTTC	CSVEIGWEQYF
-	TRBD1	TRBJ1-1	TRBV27	TGTGCCAGCAGTTTACTTCCACAGGGGAGCACTGAAGCTTTCTTT	CASSLLPQGSTEAFF
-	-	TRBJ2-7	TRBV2	TGTGCCAGCATGCCCTACCTCAAGGTCTCCTACGAGCAGTACTTC	CASMPYLKVSYEQYF
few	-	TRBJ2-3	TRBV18	TGTGCCAGCTCACCCCGGCTAGCGAACACAGATACGCAGTATTTT	CASSPRLANTDTQYF
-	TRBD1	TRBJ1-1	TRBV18	TGTGCCAGCTCACCATCCGAGGGGGCGAGCACTGAAGCTTTCTTT	CASSPSEGASTEAFF
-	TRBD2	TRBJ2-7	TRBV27	TGTGCCAGCAGTTCCCCGGGACTAGCGGGCGAGCAGTACTTC	CASSSPGLAGEQYF
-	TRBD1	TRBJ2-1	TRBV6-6	TGTGCCAGCAGTCGGGGACAGGGGTTGAATGAGCAGTTCTTC	CASSRGQGLNEQFF
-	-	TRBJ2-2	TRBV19	TGTGCCAGTAGTACCTCAGGCTTGGGCACCGGGGAGCTGTTTTTT	CASSTSGLGTGELFF
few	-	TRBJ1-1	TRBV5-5	TGTGCCAGCAGTCAGGACAGAGGATACACTGAAGCTTTCTTT	CASSQDRGYTEAFF
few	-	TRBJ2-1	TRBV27	TGTGCCAGCAGTTTCTCGGGACTCTCCTACAATGAGCAGTTCTTC	CASSFSGLSYNEQFF
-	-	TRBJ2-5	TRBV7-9	TGTGCCAGCAGCTTGGGTTCCGGAGGGGAGACCCAGTACTTC	CASSLGSGGETQYF
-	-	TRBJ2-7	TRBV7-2	TGTGCCAGCAGCGGCACTAGAGGCGAGCAGTACTTC	CASSGTRGEQYF
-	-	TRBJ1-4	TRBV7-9	TGTGCCAGCAGCTTAGCGGACAGCTTAGAGCAACTGTTTTTT	CASSLADSLEQLFF
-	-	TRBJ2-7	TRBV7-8	TGTGCCAGCAGCCGGAACAGGGAGGGCGAGCAGTACTTC	CASSRNREGEQYF
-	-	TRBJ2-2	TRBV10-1	TGCGCCAGCCGGACAGACTCGAACACCGGGGAGCTGTTTTTT	CASRTDSNTGELFF
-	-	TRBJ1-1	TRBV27	TGTGCCAGCAGTTTACGGCTGGGCACTGAAGCTTTCTTT	CASSLRLGTEAFF
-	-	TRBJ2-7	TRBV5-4	TGTGCCAGCAGCCCGGGAACATCCCCCTACGAGCAGTACTTC	CASSPGTSPYEQYF
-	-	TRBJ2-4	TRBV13	TGTGCCAGCAGCTTAGGTTGGGGGGCGCGAAACATTCAGTACTTC	CASSLGWGARNIQYF
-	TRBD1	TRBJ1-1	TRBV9	TGTGCCAGCAGCGCGGAGGGGACAGCCTTCATGAACACTGAAGCTTTCTTT	CASSAEGTAFMNTEAFF
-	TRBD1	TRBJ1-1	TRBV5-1	TGCGCCAGCAGCCCTGAGACAGGGGCGAACACTGAAGCTTTCTTT	CASSPETGANTEAFF
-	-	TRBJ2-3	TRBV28	TGTGCCAGCAGCAGAGCTGGGGCAGGACTTAACACAGATACGCAGTATTTT	CASSRAGAGLNTDTQYF
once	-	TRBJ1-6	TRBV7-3	TGTGCCAGCAGCCCTCCAGGGGCCAGGGATTCACCCCTCCACTTT	CASSPPGARDSPLHF
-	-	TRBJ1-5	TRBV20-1	TGCAGTGCTGCGGGTCAAGAGCCCCAGCATTTT	CSAAGQEPQHF
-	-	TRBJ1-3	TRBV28	TGTGCCAGCAGTTTACGGGGGAGCTCTGGAAACACCATATATTTT	CASSLRGSSGNTIYF
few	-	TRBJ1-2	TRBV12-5	TGTGCTAGTGGTACGAGCGGGGGATGGTATGGCTACACCTTC	CASGTSGGWYGYTF
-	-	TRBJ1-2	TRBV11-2	TGTGCCAGCAGCTCGGGTCCCTACTATGGCTACACCTTC	CASSSGPYYGYTF
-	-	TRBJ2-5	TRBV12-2	TGTGCAAGTCGCTTTAGGGGACTAGCGGTTAAAGAGACCCAGTACTTC	CASRFRGLAVKETQYF
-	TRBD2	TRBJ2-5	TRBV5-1	TGCGCCAGCAGCTATGGGACTAGCGGGGGGCAAGAGACCCAGTACTTC	CASSYGTSGGQETQYF
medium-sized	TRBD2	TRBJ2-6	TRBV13	TGTGCCAGCAGGCAGCGGGGCCACTGGGCCAACGTCCTGACTTTC	CASRQRGHWANVLTF
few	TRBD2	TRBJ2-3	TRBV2	TGTGCCAGCACTAAAGGGGGACTAGCGGGACAAGATACGCAGTATTTT	CASTKGGLAGQDTQYF
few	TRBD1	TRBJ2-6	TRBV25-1	TGTGCCAGCAGCCTAAGACAGGGGACAGGGGCCAACGTCCTGACTTTC	CASSLRQGTGANVLTF
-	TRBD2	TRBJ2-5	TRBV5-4	TGTGCCAGCAGCCCGGGGATGGGGGGGCAAGAGACCCAGTACTTC	CASSPGMGGQETQYF
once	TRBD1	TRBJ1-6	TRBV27	TGTGCCAGCAGTTTTGAGGGGGCGAGCTCTTCACCCCTCCACTTT	CASSFEGASSSPLHF
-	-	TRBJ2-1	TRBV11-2	TGTGCCAGCAGCCCCAGCAGGTCCTACAATGAGCAGTTCTTC	CASSPSRSYNEQFF
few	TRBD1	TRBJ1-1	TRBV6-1	TGTGCCAGCAGGGTCCAGGGGGACACTGAAGCTTTCTTT	CASRVQGDTEAFF
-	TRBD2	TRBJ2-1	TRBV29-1	TGCAGCGGACTAGCGGGAGGGTCAAACAATGAGCAGTTCTTC	CSGLAGGSNNEQFF
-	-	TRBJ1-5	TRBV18	TGTGCCAGCTCACCAGAGGGGGGAGGTGGCCAGCCCCAGCATTTT	CASSPEGGGGQPQHF
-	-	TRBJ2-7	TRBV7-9	TGTGCCAGCAGCCAGGGCACAGGGCTCGGGCAGTACTTC	CASSQGTGLGQYF
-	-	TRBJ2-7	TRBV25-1	TGTGCCAGCAGTGGGGTCGGAAGGGAGGCCTACGAGCAGTACTTC	CASSGVGREAYEQYF
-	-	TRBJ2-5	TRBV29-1	TGCAGCCCACAGCAGGGAGAGACCCAGTACTTC	CSPQQGETQYF
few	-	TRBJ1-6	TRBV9	TGTGCCAGCAGCCCCGGGGGCTCCTATAATTCACCCCTCCACTTT	CASSPGGSYNSPLHF
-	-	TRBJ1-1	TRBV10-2	TGCGCCAGCAGTGAGTCGAGTACTGAAGCTTTCTTT	CASSESSTEAFF
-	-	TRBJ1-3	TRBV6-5	TGTGCCAGCAGTTCCACATACCCGCGGGGAAACACCATATATTTT	CASSSTYPRGNTIYF
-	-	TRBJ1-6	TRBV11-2	TGTGCCTCCTCGGCGACACGGAGCTCCTATAATTCACCCCTCCACTTT	CASSATRSSYNSPLHF